This TCR beta chain was sequenced in a study of post-analysis software for immune sequencing data. Study-level results: Patients used five TRBV segments, including TRBV5-6, TRBV5-1 and TRBV20-1, more often than controls.

Incorporated into the TCR beta cDNA libraries were unique molecular identifiers, which served to reduce PCR and sequencing biases. TCRdb re-derived calls from the PCR reads in MiXCR, one entry per CDR3 protein. The sample carries 430,000 or so distinct CDR3 sequences, roughly 40% recorded once. With regard to this clonotype: What it binds is not known.

Germline V gene lookup returns CDR1 MDHEN and CDR2 SYDVKM. V was trimmed by 4 bases and J by 6 bases, leaving 13 bases between them. This CDR3 contains 13 residues. Sequenced sample: blood. The rearrangement joins TRBV28 to TRBJ2-7, with D maybe TRBD1 (5 bases). The sequence came from a girl aged 2 to 9 with multiple sclerosis. Here the CDR3 reads CASSSGWSGEQYF. The CDR3 region has the DNA TGTGCCAGCAGTTCAGGGTGGTCGGGCGAGCAGTACTTC.